This passage covers 11 T cell receptor beta chains from one sample sequenced in a study of Graves' ophthalmopathy and Graves' hyperthyroidism. Investigators amplified TCR beta CDR3 regions from RNA transcripts. HTBI primers primed a first-round RT-PCR, and a second-round multiplex PCR followed. Each CDR3 protein is one row after TCRdb ran MiXCR on the multiplex PCR reads. The table lists hundreds of thousands of distinct CDR3 sequences, less than 55% of them singletons. Material for sequencing was peripheral blood. The receptor set was obtained from an adult man with Graves' ophthalmopathy.

The rearrangement joins TRBV3-1 to TRBJ1-1, with D hard to call. The germline V gene has CDR1 LGHDT and CDR2 YNNKEL (reference sequence). This CDR3 comprises 13 residues. V was shortened by 1 base and J by 5 bases, with 8 bases between the two germline ends. The CDR3 DNA follows: TGTGCCAGCAGCCAAGGGACTCGGACTGAAGCTTTCTTT. Its protein product is CASSQGTRTEAFF.

The chain recombines TRBV20-1 with TRBJ1-6; 7 bases are shared with TRBD1. Germline V CDR1 and CDR2: DFQATT, SNEGSKA (reference sequence). Trimming at V came to 6 bases and at J to 0 bases, leaving 5 bases not matched to a gene. There are 15 residues in the CDR3. Here the CDR3 reads CSAESGGSYNSPLHF. CDR3 sequence (DNA): TGCAGTGCAGAATCAGGGGGCTCCTATAATTCACCCCTCCACTTT.

This clonotype was seen ten or more times. A junction boundary mismatches the germline segment, possibly from a read error. The chain is built from TRBV10-3 and TRBJ2-7; 11 nucleotides align to TRBD1. The germline CDR1 and CDR2 sequences are ENHRY and SYGVKD. The CDR3 is 17 residues long. CDR3 sequence reads: CASSPGQGVSYSYEQYF. DNA of the CDR3: TGTGCCAGCAGTCCGGGACAGGGGGTCTCCTATTCCTACGAGCAGTACTTC.

V is TRBV11-2 and J is TRBJ1-1; D is possibly TRBD1 (5 bases). This CDR3 region has 15 residues. Trimming took off 1 base at V and 1 base at J, with 10 bases between the two ends. The germline V gene has CDR1 SGHAT and CDR2 FQNNGV. For the CDR3, the DNA is TGTGCCAGCAGCTTAGCTTACAGGTCGAACACTGAAGCTTTCTTT. It encodes CASSLAYRSNTEAFF. The complete variable domain, with remaining parts taken from reference TRBV11-2 and TRBJ1-1, reads EAGVAQSPRYKIIEKRQSVAFWCNPISGHATLYWYQQILGQGPKLLIQFQNNGVVDDSQLPKDRFSAERLKGVDSTLKIQPAKLEDSAVYLCASSLAYRSNTEAFFGQGTRLTVV.

Only a few counts were recorded for this clonotype. This CDR3 is CASSISATNTGELFF. Written as DNA, the CDR3 is TGTGCCAGTAGTATCTCGGCCACGAACACCGGGGAGCTGTTTTTT. V usage is TRBV19 and J usage is TRBJ2-2; no firm D call. This CDR3 has 15 residues. Germline-derived CDR1 and CDR2 are LNHDA and SQIVND (reference sequence). Trimming stripped 3 bases from V and 0 bases from J, with 8 bases between. The entire variable domain, with the rest obtained from reference TRBV19 and TRBJ2-2, is as follows: DGGITQSPKYLFRKEGQNVTLSCEQNLNHDAMYWYRQDPGQGLRLIYYSQIVNDFQKGDIAEGYSVSREKKESFPLTVTSAQKNPTAFYLCASSISATNTGELFFGEGSRLTVL.

This chain links TRBV10-3 with TRBJ2-7, with 7 bases fitting TRBD1. Unmatched junction bases numbered 7, after V lost 10 bases and J lost 4 bases. CDR1 is ENHRY, CDR2 SYGVKD, per germline. This CDR3 region has 12 residues. For the CDR3, the DNA is TGTGCCAGCATGACAGGGCTGTACGAGCAGTACTTC. Its protein is CASMTGLYEQYF.

This clonotype was picked up many times. This CDR3 is CATSTTSGYYEQYF. The CDR3 DNA follows: TGTGCCACCTCGACCACTAGCGGATACTACGAGCAGTACTTC. This chain connects TRBV27 to TRBJ2-7; 8 bases agree with TRBD2. Unmatched junction bases numbered 11, after V lost 10 bases and J lost 3 bases. Germline loops: CDR1 MNHEY, CDR2 SMNVEV (reference sequence). CDR3 length equals 14 residues.

The rearrangement joins TRBV2 to TRBJ1-5; TRBD1 agrees at 8 bases. Germline CDR1 and CDR2: SNHLY and FYNNEI. This CDR3 has 14 residues. This chain's CDR3 is CARDQGAFNQPQHF. CDR3 bases: TGTGCTAGAGATCAGGGGGCCTTCAATCAGCCCCAGCATTTT.

The chain couples TRBV7-2 to TRBJ1-1, with 7 bases matching TRBD1. The V and J ends lost 4 bases and 4 bases, in that order; junction bases with no gene match: 6. Germline CDR1 reads SGHTA; CDR2 reads FQGNSA. CDR3 size: 14 residues. The CDR3 sequence: CASSSYRGGTEAFF. The DNA for the CDR3 is TGTGCCAGCAGCTCCTACAGGGGAGGCACTGAAGCTTTCTTT.

About this clonotype itself: The junction shows a germline mismatch at one end, possibly a read error. V usage is TRBV24-1 and J usage is TRBJ1-5, with 9 bases identical to TRBD1. This CDR3 is built from 18 residues. Germline values: CDR1 KGHDR, CDR2 SFDVKD. CDR3 coding DNA: TGTGCCAGCAGTTCGTCCCGGGACAGGGAAGAGGACAATCAGCCCCAGCATTTT. Protein: CASSSSRDREEDNQPQHF.

This clonotype has ten or more counts. The chain combines TRBV7-8 with TRBJ1-1, with D hard to call. V lost 9 bases and J lost 1, with 12 bases in between. This CDR3 comprises 13 residues. CDR1 and CDR2 (germline): SGHVS, FQNEAQ. The CDR3 loop reads CASRLAGNTEAFF. CDR3 sequence (DNA): TGTGCCAGTCGGCTCGCAGGGAACACTGAAGCTTTCTTT.